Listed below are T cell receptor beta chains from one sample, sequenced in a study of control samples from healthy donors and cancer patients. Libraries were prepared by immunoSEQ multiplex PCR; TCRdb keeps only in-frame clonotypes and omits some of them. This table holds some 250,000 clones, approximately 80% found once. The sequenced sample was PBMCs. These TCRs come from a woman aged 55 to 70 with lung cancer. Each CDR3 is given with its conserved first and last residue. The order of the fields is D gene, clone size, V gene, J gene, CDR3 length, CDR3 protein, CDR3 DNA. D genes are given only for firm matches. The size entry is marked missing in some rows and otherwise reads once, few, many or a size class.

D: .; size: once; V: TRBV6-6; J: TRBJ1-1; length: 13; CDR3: CASTPGQNTEAFF; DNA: TGTGCCAGCACCCCGGGCCAGAACACTGAAGCTTTCTTT
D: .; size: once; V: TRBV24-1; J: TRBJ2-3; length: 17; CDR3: CATSDQGPGALPDTQYF; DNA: TGTGCCACCAGTGATCAGGGGCCAGGGGCCCTCCCTGATACGCAGTATTTT
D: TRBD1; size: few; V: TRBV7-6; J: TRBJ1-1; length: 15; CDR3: CASSLGQGANTEAFF; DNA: TGTGCCAGCAGCTTAGGACAGGGGGCTAACACTGAAGCTTTCTTT
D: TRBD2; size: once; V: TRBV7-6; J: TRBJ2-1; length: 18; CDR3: CASSLDRVASGRENEQFF; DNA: TGTGCCAGCAGCTTAGATCGGGTGGCTAGCGGGAGAGAGAATGAGCAGTTCTTC
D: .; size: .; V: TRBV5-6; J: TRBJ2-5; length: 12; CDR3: CASRRDLETQYF; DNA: TGTGCCAGCAGACGGGACCTAGAGACCCAGTACTTC
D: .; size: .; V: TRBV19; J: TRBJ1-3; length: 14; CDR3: CASSPQGSGNTIYF; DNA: TGTGCCAGTAGCCCCCAGGGGAGCGGAAACACCATATATTTT
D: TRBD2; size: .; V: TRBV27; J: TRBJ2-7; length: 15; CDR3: CASSSIAGEVVEQYF; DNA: TGTGCCAGCAGTTCCATAGCGGGAGAAGTGGTCGAGCAGTACTTC
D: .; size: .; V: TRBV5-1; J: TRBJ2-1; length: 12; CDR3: CASSPGVNEQFF; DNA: TGCGCCAGCAGCCCGGGAGTTAATGAGCAGTTCTTC
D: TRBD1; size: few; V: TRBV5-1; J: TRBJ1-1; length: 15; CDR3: CASSTVRGINTEAFF; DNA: TGCGCCAGCAGCACCGTCAGGGGGATTAACACTGAAGCTTTCTTT
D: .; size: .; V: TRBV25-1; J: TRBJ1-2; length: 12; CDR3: CASSLSSSSYTF; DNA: TGTGCCAGCAGTCTCAGTTCGTCTAGCTACACCTTC
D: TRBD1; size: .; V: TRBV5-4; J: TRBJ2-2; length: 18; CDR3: CASSLRVSPGTDTGELFF; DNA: TGTGCCAGCAGCTTGAGAGTATCCCCCGGGACAGACACCGGGGAGCTGTTTTTT
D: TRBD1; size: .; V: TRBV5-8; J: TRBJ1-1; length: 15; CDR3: CASSFWTGTNTEAFF; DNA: TGTGCCAGCAGCTTCTGGACAGGGACGAACACTGAAGCTTTCTTT
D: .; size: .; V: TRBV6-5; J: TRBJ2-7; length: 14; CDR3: CASRGLTYSYEQYF; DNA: TGTGCCAGCAGGGGACTGACCTACTCCTACGAGCAGTACTTC
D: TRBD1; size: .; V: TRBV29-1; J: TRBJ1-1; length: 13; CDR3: CSVSGTGDTEAFF; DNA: TGCAGCGTTTCCGGGACAGGGGACACTGAAGCTTTCTTT
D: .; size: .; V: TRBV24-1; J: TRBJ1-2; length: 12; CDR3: CATSEPTYGYTF; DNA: TGTGCCACCAGTGAACCCACCTATGGCTACACCTTC
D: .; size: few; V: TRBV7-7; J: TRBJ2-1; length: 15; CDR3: CASSPQETSYNEQFF; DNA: TGTGCCAGCAGCCCCCAGGAGACCTCCTACAATGAGCAGTTCTTC
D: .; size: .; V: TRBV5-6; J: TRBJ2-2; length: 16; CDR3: CASSLVGQLRTGELFF; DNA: TGTGCCAGCAGCTTGGTGGGACAACTCCGGACCGGGGAGCTGTTTTTT
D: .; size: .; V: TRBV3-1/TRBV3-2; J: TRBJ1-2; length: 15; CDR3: CASSQDLGSSYGYTF; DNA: TGTGCCAGCAGCCAAGATCTGGGATCGTCGTATGGCTACACCTTC
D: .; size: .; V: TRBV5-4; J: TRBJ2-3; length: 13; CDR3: CASSLSVLDTQYF; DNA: TGTGCCAGCAGCTTGTCGGTATTGGATACGCAGTATTTT
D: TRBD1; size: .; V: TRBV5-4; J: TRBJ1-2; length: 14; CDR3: CASSLDLQGYGYTF; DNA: TGTGCCAGCAGCTTGGATTTACAGGGGTATGGCTACACCTTC
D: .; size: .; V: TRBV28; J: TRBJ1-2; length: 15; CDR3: CASSLAGADNYGYTF; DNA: TGTGCCAGCAGTTTAGCAGGGGCCGATAACTATGGCTACACCTTC
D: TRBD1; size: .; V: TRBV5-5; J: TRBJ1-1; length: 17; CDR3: CASSLANRGPLTLGAFF; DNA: TGTGCCAGCAGCTTGGCGAACAGGGGGCCCCTAACACTGGGAGCTTTCTTT
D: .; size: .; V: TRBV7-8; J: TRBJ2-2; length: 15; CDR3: CASSLVAGNTGELFF; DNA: TGTGCCAGCAGCTTAGTCGCAGGGAACACCGGGGAGCTGTTTTTT
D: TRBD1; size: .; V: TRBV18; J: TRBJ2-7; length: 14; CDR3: CASSPGQGSYEQYF; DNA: TGTGCCAGCTCACCCGGACAGGGCAGCTACGAGCAGTACTTC
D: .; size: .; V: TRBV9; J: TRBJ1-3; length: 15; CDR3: CASSADGLSGNTIYF; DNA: TGTGCCAGCAGCGCTGACGGCCTCTCTGGAAACACCATATATTTT
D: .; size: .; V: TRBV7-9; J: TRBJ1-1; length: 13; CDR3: CASSLVSGEAVHF; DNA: TGTGCCAGCAGCTTAGTGTCAGGGGAGGCCGTCCACTTT
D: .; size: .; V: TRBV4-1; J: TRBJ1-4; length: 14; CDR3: CASSPGTANEKLFF; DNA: TGCGCCAGCAGCCCCGGGACCGCCAATGAAAAACTGTTTTTT